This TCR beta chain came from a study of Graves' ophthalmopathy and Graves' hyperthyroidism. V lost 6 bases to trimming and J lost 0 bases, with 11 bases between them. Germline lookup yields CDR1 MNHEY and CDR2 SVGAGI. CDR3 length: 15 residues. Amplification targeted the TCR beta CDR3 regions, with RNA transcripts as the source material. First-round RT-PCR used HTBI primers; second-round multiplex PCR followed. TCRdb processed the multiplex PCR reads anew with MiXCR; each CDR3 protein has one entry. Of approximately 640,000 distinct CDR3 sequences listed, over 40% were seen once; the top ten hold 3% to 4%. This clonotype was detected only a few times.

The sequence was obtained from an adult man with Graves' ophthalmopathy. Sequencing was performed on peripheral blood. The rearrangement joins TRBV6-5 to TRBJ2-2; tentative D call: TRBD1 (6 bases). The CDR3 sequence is CASRVDRTNTGELFF. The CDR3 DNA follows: TGTGCCAGCAGAGTAGACAGGACGAACACCGGGGAGCTGTTTTTT.